What follows describes a single T cell receptor beta chain. Its antigen remains unidentified. Base qualities were left out, and no much larger clone turns up one base away. Other DNA sequences within the sample encode an identical CDR3. This record belongs to a study of T cell responses to AZD1222 COVID-19 vaccine (dated by TCRdb to 2020 to 2022). Some background on the complete study: AZD1222 recipients with second doses at about 4 weeks or about 12 weeks were pooled, because spike-specific TCR depth and breadth did not differ between schedules. TCR sequencing was performed for more than 230 trial participants, of whom 200 to 210 were given two doses of AZD1222 and around 26 were given two doses of MenACWY control vaccine. Trial participants were enrolled into age subgroups of 18-55, 56-69 and 70-plus years, which contained around 150, 29 and 61 TCR-sequenced participants, respectively. The study at large found these results: Because no samples from the day 14 peak response were available, repertoires could be characterized only after the peak T cell response. Participants were mostly white British and included more females than males, and it was suggested by the authors that clonal diversity may have been underestimated. Spike-specific TCR breadth and depth rose significantly after two AZD1222 doses compared with day 0 and with MenACWY recipients. CD4 TCRs associated with the vaccine covered the entire spike protein, and the dominant responses were in regions 160-218 and 743-854. Reportedly, almost half of the unique spike-specific TCRs recognized epitopes lying outside the regions that are mutated in the B.1.351 and B.1.1.7 variants. Only a handful of AZD1222 recipients were SARS-CoV-2 seropositive at baseline, limiting conclusions about previously exposed vaccinees. In the small 56-69-year group, the increase in depth fell short of significance, most likely because of low power.

What this sample's time point label stands for: baseline before first vaccination. Vaccinee samples were obtained from the UK trials COV001 and COV002, which included a single-blind randomized controlled phase 2/3 trial of AZD1222 (ChAdOx1 nCoV-19) in healthy adults. Trial participant PBMC samples were collected at day 0 and day 28 after the second dose for TCRbeta chain sequencing. The CDR3 regions of human TCRbeta chains were analyzed by immunosequencing. Concerning the study's data processing: TCRs in the repertoires were compared against a reference library of SARS-CoV-2-specific TCRs that had been generated with the MIRA antigen-specificity platform. Breadth was defined as the fraction of unique TCRs that were SARS-CoV-2-associated. Depth was defined as the fraction of total T cells that were SARS-CoV-2-associated. Using the MIRA data, each spike-specific TCR was mapped to the spike region that the TCR reacts to and placed in a CD4 or CD8 class. Log10-transformed breadth and depth values were compared by one-way ANOVA with Sidak's multiple comparisons tests. The clones in this table, taken by TCRdb from immuneACCESS, are in-frame only. Not every clone is retained; where verified, under half of the shortfall comes from an unresolved V gene, and the cause of the rest is unknown. V and J calls and clone size are copied from that table; D and trimming were computed from the DNA. The sample table lists approximately 180,000 clones, approximately 91% of them with a count of one. The ten largest clonotypes hold 1.5% to 2% of the sample.

The V end loses 3 bases and the J end loses 1 base, and a stretch of 6 bases separates them. The CDR3, cysteine through phenylalanine, is 13 amino acids long. Only CDR3 DNA is held: 39 bases, read in frame from base 1. From the germline V gene, CDR1 is MNHNS and CDR2 is SASEGT. The V gene is TRBV6-1 and the J gene is TRBJ1-1, with no reliable assignment of the D segment. The sequencing used peripheral blood, collected on day 0 of AZD1222 vaccination. This TCR was sampled from an adult in good health. The nucleotide sequence is given as TGTGCCAGCAGTGAGGTTCGGAACACTGAAGCTTTCTTT. It codes for CASSEVRNTEAFF.